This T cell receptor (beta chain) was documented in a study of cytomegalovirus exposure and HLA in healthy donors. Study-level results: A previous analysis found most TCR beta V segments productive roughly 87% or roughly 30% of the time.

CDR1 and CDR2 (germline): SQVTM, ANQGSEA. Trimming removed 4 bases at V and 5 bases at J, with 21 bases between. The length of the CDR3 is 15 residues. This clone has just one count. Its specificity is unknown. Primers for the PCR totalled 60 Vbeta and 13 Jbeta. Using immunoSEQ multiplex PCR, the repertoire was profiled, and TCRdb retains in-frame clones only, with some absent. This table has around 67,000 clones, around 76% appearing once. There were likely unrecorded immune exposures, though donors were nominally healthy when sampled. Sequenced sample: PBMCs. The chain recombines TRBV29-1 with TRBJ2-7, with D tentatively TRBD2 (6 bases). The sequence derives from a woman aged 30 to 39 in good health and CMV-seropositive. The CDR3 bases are TGCAGCGTTGCTGGGGGGTGGAGACTAACCCACGAGCAGTACTTC. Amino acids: CSVAGGWRLTHEQYF.